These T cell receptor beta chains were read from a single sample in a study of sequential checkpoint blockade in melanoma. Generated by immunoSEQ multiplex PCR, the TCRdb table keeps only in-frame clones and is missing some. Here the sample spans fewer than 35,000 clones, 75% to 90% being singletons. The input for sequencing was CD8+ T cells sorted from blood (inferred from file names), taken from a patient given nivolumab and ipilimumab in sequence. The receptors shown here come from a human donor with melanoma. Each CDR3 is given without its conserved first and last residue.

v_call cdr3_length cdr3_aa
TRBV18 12 ASSPGGIRETQY
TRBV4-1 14 ASSRSAGRRTDTQY
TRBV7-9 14 ASSAGTGYSNQPQH
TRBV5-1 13 ASSLLGTEQETQY
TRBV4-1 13 ASTRRDRPTDTQY
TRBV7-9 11 ASSWTGNEKLF
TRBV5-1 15 ASSPRRDRVNTGELF
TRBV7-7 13 ASSPGQGWGETQY
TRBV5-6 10 ASSLAPDTQY
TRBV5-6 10 ASSVGLGEQY
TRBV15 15 ATSREKNRLRHETQY
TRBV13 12 ASSGDVSWETQY
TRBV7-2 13 ASSLGSSGAYEQY
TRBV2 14 ASSVTPDRGGNTIY
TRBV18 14 ASSLGVAGVYNEQF
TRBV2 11 ASSGSILYEQY